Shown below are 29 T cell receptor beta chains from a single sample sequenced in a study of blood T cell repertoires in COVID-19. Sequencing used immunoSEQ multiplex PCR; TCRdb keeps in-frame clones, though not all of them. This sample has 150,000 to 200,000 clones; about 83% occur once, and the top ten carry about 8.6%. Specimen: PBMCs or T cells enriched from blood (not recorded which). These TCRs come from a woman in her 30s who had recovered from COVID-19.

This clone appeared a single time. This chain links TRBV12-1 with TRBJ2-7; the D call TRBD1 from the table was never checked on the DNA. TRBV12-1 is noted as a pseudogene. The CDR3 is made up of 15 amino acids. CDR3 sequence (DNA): TGTGCCAGCAGCCCCGGGACATTGGCTACCTACGAGCAGTACTTC. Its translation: CASSPGTLATYEQYF.

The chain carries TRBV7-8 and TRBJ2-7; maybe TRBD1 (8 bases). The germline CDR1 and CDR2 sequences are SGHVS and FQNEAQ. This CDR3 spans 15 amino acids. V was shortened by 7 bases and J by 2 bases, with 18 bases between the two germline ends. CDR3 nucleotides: TGTGCCAGCAACCCAGGGGGCGGGGGTACCTACGAGCAGTACTTC. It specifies CASNPGGGGTYEQYF.

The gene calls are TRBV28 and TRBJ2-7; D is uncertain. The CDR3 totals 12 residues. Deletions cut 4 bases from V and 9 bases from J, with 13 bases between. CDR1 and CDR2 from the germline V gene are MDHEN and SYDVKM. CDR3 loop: CASSSPGQRQYF. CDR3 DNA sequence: TGTGCCAGCAGTTCCCCAGGCCAGAGGCAGTACTTC.

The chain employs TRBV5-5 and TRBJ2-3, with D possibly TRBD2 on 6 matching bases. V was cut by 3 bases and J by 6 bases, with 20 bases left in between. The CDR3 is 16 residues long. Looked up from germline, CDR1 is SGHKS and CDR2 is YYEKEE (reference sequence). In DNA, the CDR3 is TGTGCCAGCAGCTCACAACCGGGACTTAGGAGGGATACGCAGTATTTT. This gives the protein CASSSQPGLRRDTQYF.

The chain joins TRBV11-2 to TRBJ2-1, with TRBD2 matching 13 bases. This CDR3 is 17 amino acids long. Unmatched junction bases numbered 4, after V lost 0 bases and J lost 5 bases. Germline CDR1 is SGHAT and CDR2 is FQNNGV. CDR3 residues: CASSLDWTSGSHNEQFF. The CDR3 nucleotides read TGTGCCAGCAGCTTAGATTGGACTAGCGGGAGTCACAATGAGCAGTTCTTC. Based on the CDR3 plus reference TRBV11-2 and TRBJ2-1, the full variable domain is EAGVAQSPRYKIIEKRQSVAFWCNPISGHATLYWYQQILGQGPKLLIQFQNNGVVDDSQLPKDRFSAERLKGVDSTLKIQPAKLEDSAVYLCASSLDWTSGSHNEQFFGPGTRLTVL.

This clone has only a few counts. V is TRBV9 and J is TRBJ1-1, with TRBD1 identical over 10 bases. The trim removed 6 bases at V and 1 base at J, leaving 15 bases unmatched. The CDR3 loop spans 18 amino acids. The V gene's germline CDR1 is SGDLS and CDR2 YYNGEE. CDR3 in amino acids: CASIHPGQGSRRNTEAFF. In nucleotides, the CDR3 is TGTGCCAGCATCCACCCGGGACAGGGGAGCAGACGGAACACTGAAGCTTTCTTT.

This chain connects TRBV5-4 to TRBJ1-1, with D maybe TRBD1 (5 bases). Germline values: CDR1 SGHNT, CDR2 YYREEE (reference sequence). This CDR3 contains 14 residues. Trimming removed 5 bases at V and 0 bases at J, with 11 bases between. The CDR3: CASSFDSMNTEAFF. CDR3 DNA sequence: TGTGCCAGCAGTTTCGACAGTATGAACACTGAAGCTTTCTTT.

CDR3 nucleotides: TGTGCCAGCAGCCGGGACAGGGCCCCTGATGAGCAGTTCTTC. This translates into CASSRDRAPDEQFF. This sequence joins TRBV7-9 and TRBJ2-1, with 9 bases fitting TRBD1. The V gene's germline CDR1 is SEHNR and CDR2 FQNEAQ (reference sequence). The CDR3 consists of 14 residues. The V and J ends lost 5 bases and 8 bases, in that order; junction bases with no gene match: 7.

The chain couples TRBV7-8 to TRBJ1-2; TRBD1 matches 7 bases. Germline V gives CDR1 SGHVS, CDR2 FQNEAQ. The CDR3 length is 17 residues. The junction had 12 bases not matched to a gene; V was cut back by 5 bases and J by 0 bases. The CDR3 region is CASSPDRVLFANYGYTF. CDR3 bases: TGTGCCAGCAGCCCCGACAGGGTCCTTTTTGCTAACTATGGCTACACCTTC.

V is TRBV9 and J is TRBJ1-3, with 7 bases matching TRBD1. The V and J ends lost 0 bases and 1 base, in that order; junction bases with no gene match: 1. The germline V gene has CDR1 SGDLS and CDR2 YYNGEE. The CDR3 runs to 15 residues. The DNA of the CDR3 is TGTGCCAGCAGCGTAGGACAGGGTTCTGGAAACACCATATATTTT. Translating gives CASSVGQGSGNTIYF.

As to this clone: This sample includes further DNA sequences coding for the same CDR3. CDR3 sequence (DNA): TGCGCCAGCAGCCAAGGGCAGGGTACCTACGAGCAGTACTTC. Translating it yields CASSQGQGTYEQYF. The chain employs TRBV4-1 and TRBJ2-7; a weak D match, TRBD1 (5 bases). Per germline, CDR1 MGHRA and CDR2 YSYEKL. The CDR3 contains 14 residues. V dropped 1 base and J dropped 2 bases, with 9 bases sitting between them.

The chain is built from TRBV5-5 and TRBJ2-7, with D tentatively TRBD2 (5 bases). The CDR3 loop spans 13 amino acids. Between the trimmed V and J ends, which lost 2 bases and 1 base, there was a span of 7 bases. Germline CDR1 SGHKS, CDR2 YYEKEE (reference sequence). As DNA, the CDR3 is TGTGCCAGCAGCTTCGGGATTTCCTACGAGCAGTACTTC. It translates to CASSFGISYEQYF.

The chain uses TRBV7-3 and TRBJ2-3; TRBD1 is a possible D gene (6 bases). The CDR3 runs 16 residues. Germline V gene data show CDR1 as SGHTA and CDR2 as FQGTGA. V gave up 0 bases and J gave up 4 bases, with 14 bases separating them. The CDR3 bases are TGTGCCAGCAGCTTAACAGGGGGAATCGGGTCAGATACGCAGTATTTT. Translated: CASSLTGGIGSDTQYF. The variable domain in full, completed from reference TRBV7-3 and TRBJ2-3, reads GAGVSQTPSNKVTEKGKYVELRCDPISGHTALYWYRQSLGQGPEFLIYFQGTGAADDSGLPNDRFFAVRPEGSVSTLKIQRTERGDSAVYLCASSLTGGIGSDTQYFGPGTRLTVL.

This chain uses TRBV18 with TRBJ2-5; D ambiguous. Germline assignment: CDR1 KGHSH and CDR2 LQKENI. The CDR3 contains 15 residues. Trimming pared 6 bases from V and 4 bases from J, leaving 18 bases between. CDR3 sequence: CASSSSGWLAETQYF. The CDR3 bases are TGTGCCAGCTCCTCCTCCGGGTGGCTGGCAGAGACCCAGTACTTC. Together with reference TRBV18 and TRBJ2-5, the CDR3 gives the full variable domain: NAGVMQNPRHLVRRRGQEARLRCSPMKGHSHVYWYRQLPEEGLKFMVYLQKENIIDESGMPKERFSAEFPKEGPSILRIQQVVRGDSAAYFCASSSSGWLAETQYFGPGTRLLVL.

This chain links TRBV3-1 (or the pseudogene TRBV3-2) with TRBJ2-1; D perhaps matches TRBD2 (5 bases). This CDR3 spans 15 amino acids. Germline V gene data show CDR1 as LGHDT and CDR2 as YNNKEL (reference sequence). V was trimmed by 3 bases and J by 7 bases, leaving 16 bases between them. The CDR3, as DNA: TGTGCCAGCAGCCAGACCCAGGACTCCTTAAATGAGCAGTTCTTC. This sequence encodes CASSQTQDSLNEQFF.

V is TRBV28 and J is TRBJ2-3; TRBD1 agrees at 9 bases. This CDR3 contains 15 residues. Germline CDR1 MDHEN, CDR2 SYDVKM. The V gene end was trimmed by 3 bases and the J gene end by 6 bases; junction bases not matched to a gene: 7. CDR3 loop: CASSLGTGSWDTQYF. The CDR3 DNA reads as TGTGCCAGCAGTTTGGGGACAGGGTCCTGGGATACGCAGTATTTT.

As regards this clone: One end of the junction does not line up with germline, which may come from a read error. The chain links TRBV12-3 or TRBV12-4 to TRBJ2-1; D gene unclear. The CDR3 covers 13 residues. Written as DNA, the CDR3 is TGTGCCTGCAGCTATGAAAGTATCGATGAGCAGTTCTTC. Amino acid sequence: CACSYESIDEQFF.

The CDR3 reads CSVATQVLRNEQFF. DNA for the CDR3: TGCAGCGTTGCAACACAGGTGTTACGGAATGAGCAGTTCTTC. V usage is TRBV29-1 and J usage is TRBJ2-1, with a tentative D call TRBD1 (5 bases). The V gene lost 4 bases and the J gene lost 7 bases, with 17 bases spanning the gap. The CDR3 runs to 14 residues. Germline-derived CDR1 and CDR2 are SQVTM and ANQGSEA.

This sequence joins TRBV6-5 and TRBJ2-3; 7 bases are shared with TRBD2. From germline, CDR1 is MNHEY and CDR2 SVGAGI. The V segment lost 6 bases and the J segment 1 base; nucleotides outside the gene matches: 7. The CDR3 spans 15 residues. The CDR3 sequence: CASRASGDGTDTQYF. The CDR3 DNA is TGTGCCAGCAGAGCCAGCGGGGACGGCACAGATACGCAGTATTTT.

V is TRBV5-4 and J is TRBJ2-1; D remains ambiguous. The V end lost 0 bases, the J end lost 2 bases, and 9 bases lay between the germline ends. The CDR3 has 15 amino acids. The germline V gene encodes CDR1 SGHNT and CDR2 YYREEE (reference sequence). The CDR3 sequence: CASSLAEYAYNEQFF. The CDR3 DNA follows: TGTGCCAGCAGCTTGGCGGAGTATGCCTACAATGAGCAGTTCTTC.

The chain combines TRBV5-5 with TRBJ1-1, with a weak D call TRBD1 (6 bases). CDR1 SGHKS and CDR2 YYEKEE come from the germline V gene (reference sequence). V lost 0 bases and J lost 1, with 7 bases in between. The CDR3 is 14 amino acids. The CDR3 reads CASSLGQANTEAFF. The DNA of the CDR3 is TGTGCCAGCAGCTTGGGACAGGCGAACACTGAAGCTTTCTTT.

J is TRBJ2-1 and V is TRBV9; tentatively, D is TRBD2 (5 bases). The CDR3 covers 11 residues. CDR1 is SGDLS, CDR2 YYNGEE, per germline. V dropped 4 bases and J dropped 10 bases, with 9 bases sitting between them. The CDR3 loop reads CASSLGGEQFF. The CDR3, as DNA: TGTGCCAGCAGCCTTGGCGGGGAGCAGTTCTTC. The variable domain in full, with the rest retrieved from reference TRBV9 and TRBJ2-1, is DSGVTQTPKHLITATGQRVTLRCSPRSGDLSVYWYQQSLDQGLQFLIQYYNGEERAKGNILERFSAQQFPDLHSELNLSSLELGDSALYFCASSLGGEQFFGPGTRLTVL.

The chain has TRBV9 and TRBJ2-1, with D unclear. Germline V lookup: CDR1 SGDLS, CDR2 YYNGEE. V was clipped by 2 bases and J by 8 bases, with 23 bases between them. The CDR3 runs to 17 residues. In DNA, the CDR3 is TGTGCCAGCAGCGTTTCCTCATCCTACAGTAGGTACGATGAGCAGTTCTTC. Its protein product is CASSVSSSYSRYDEQFF.

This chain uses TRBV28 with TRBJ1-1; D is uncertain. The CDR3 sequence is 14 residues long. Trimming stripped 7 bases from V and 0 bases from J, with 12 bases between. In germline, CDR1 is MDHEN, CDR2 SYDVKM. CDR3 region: CASKNRFLNTEAFF. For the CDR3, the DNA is TGTGCCAGCAAAAATCGGTTCCTGAACACTGAAGCTTTCTTT.

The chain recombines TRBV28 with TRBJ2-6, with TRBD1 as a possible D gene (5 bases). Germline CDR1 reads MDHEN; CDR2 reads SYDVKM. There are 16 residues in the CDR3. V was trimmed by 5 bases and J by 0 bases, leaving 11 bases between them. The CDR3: CASSDRQSSGANVLTF. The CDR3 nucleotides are TGTGCCAGCAGTGACAGACAGAGCTCTGGGGCCAACGTCCTGACTTTC.

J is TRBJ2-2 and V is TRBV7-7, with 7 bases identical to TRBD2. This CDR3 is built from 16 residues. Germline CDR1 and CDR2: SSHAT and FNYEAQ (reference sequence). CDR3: CATRHGGSGTTGELFF. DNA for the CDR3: TGTGCTACCCGACACGGAGGGAGCGGGACCACCGGGGAGCTGTTTTTT.

This CDR3 is CASSRTRGLSSLGSTNEQFF. CDR3 coding DNA: TGCGCCAGCAGCCGGACCAGGGGGCTCTCTAGCCTGGGTTCCACAAATGAGCAGTTCTTC. The J gene is TRBJ2-1, the V gene TRBV5-1; 8 nucleotides agree with TRBD1. From germline, CDR1 is SGHRS and CDR2 YFSETQ. With V trimmed by 4 bases and J by 7 bases, 25 bases remained unmatched. The CDR3 extends over 20 amino acids.

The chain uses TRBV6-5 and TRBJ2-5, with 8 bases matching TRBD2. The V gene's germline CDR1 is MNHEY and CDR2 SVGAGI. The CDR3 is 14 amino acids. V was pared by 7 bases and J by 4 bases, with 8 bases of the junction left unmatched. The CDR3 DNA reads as TGTGCCAGCACTCCCTCGGCGGGAGGAGAGACCCAGTACTTC. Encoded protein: CASTPSAGGETQYF.

In DNA, the CDR3 is TGTGCCAGCAGCCCAGGGACGTCGGCGGGGCAGGAAAAACTGTTTTTT. This codes for CASSPGTSAGQEKLFF. This chain connects TRBV7-2 to TRBJ1-4; the D gene is possibly TRBD1 (5 bases). Per the germline V gene, CDR1 is SGHTA and CDR2 is FQGNSA. The ends were cut back, 5 bases at V and 8 bases at J, with 21 bases in the middle. The CDR3 covers 16 residues.